A single sample is the source of the 30 T cell receptor beta chains below, sequenced in a study of CD8 T cells in Susac syndrome. RNA in amounts of roughly 0.5 to 1 ug was reverse transcribed with random hexamers. One entry per CDR3 protein results from TCRdb running MiXCR on the immunoSEQ multiplex PCR reads. The sample has 150,000 to 200,000 distinct CDR3 sequences, roughly 95% seen once; the top ten hold less than 0.2%. What was sequenced was CD8+ T cells from PBMCs. These receptors originate from a human donor with multiple sclerosis.

V gene TRBV20-1 combines with J gene TRBJ2-4; TRBD1 aligns across 9 bases. Germline CDR1 and CDR2: DFQATT and SNEGSKA (reference sequence). The CDR3 is made up of 17 amino acids. The V segment lost 6 bases and the J segment 0 bases; nucleotides outside the gene matches: 12. CDR3 amino acids: CSASPGTGTIAKNIQYF. The CDR3 region has the DNA TGCAGTGCCAGCCCCGGGACAGGGACTATAGCCAAAAACATTCAGTACTTC.

The genes are TRBV2 and TRBJ2-7; 8 bases are a match to TRBD2. Trimming removed 7 bases from V and 4 bases from J; junction bases left unmatched: 9. From germline, CDR1 is SNHLY and CDR2 FYNNEI. This CDR3 contains 14 residues. This CDR3 reads CASIPSGSLYEQYF. The CDR3 DNA is TGTGCCAGCATCCCAAGCGGGAGTCTGTACGAGCAGTACTTC.

V is TRBV5-4 and J is TRBJ2-7; D uncertain. CDR1 SGHNT and CDR2 YYREEE come from the germline V gene (reference sequence). The CDR3 totals 12 residues. The V end was cut by 2 bases, the J end by 2 bases, with 5 bases between. For the CDR3, the DNA is TGTGCCAGCAGCTTTCAGACCTACGAGCAGTACTTC. Amino acids: CASSFQTYEQYF.

The chain employs TRBV6-1 and TRBJ2-1, with D maybe TRBD1 (5 bases). Germline assignment: CDR1 MNHNS and CDR2 SASEGT. Trimming left V 1 base short and J 0 bases short, with 10 bases between. The CDR3 contains 16 residues. Here the CDR3 DNA reads TGTGCCAGCAGTGAAGAGGGGTTCGGCTCCTACAATGAGCAGTTCTTC. Its translation: CASSEEGFGSYNEQFF.

This clonotype was seen once. As DNA, the CDR3 is TGTGCCAGCAGCCTAATGGGACTAGCGGGAGAGACCCAGTACTTC. It codes for CASSLMGLAGETQYF. The chain recombines TRBV28 with TRBJ2-5, with 12 bases matching TRBD2. Unmatched junction bases numbered 6, after V lost 6 bases and J lost 4 bases. The germline V gene encodes CDR1 MDHEN and CDR2 SYDVKM. The length of the CDR3 is 15 residues.

The chain couples TRBV6-1 to TRBJ1-5, with TRBD1 matching over 9 bases. CDR1 is MNHNS, CDR2 SASEGT, per germline. With 3 bases clipped from V and 2 bases from J, the junction kept 17 bases outside the gene matches. The CDR3 extends over 20 amino acids. The chain's CDR3 is CASSDPAPGQGRYGNQPQHF. The CDR3 nucleotides are TGTGCCAGCAGTGATCCGGCTCCGGGACAGGGACGATACGGCAATCAGCCCCAGCATTTT.

The table lists this clonotype with a few counts. The J gene is TRBJ2-1, the V gene TRBV11-3; 7 bases fit TRBD1. Germline loops: CDR1 SGHNT, CDR2 YENEEA. The CDR3 contains 15 residues. Trimming cost V 2 bases and J 5 bases; bases outside gene matches: 6. The CDR3 coding sequence is TGTGCCAGCAGCTTACTGAGGGGGCTCGACAATGAGCAGTTCTTC. Its translation: CASSLLRGLDNEQFF.

The V call is TRBV20-1, the J call TRBJ1-3; D not certain. Germline values: CDR1 DFQATT, CDR2 SNEGSKA (reference sequence). V lost 0 bases and J lost 4, with 10 bases in between. The CDR3 runs to 14 residues. CDR3 sequence: CSARDLTEGNTIYF. DNA for the CDR3: TGCAGTGCTAGAGATCTCACAGAAGGAAACACCATATATTTT.

The V call is TRBV29-1, the J call TRBJ2-2, with 8 bases identical to TRBD2. Germline assignment: CDR1 SQVTM and CDR2 ANQGSEA. Trimming took 3 bases from V and 1 from J; bases not matched to a gene: 1. The CDR3 runs to 14 residues. CDR3 nucleotides: TGCAGCGTTGATACTAGCGGGAACACCGGGGAGCTGTTTTTT. It is translated as CSVDTSGNTGELFF.

The gene calls are TRBV5-1 and TRBJ1-1; D is ambiguous. Germline CDR1 reads SGHRS; CDR2 reads YFSETQ. The CDR3 runs 14 residues. V shed 0 bases and J shed 0 bases, with 6 bases lying between them. In nucleotides, the CDR3 is TGCGCCAGCAGCTTGGGGACGGTGAACACTGAAGCTTTCTTT. Translating gives CASSLGTVNTEAFF.

The CDR3 sequence is CASSFVGQPQHF. CDR3 DNA sequence: TGTGCCAGCAGTTTCGTGGGGCAGCCCCAGCATTTT. This chain links TRBV28 with TRBJ1-5; no firm D call. The CDR3 loop spans 12 amino acids. The V gene lost 3 bases and the J gene lost 7 bases, with 7 bases spanning the gap. CDR1 and CDR2 from the germline V gene are MDHEN and SYDVKM.

The chain has TRBV27 and TRBJ1-2; TRBD1 agrees at 10 bases. Per germline, CDR1 MNHEY and CDR2 SMNVEV (reference sequence). The CDR3 runs 14 residues. V shed 6 bases and J 3 bases; nucleotides not matched to a gene: 4. The chain's CDR3 is CASSTDRGHYGYTF. CDR3 nucleotide sequence: TGTGCCAGCAGCACCGACAGGGGGCACTATGGCTACACCTTC.

The chain couples TRBV30 to TRBJ1-1; D remains unclear. The CDR3 length is 11 residues. Trimming took off 4 bases at V and 4 bases at J, with 7 bases between the two ends. Germline CDR1 and CDR2: GTSNPN and SVGIG (reference sequence). The CDR3 region is CAWKPITEAFF. The CDR3 nucleotides are TGTGCCTGGAAACCGATCACTGAAGCTTTCTTT.

The chain recombines TRBV20-1 with TRBJ1-2; 9 bases match TRBD1. The length of the CDR3 is 14 residues. Per the germline V gene, CDR1 is DFQATT and CDR2 is SNEGSKA (reference sequence). V was clipped by 6 bases and J by 7 bases; unmatched bases: 12. This CDR3 reads CSASPGQGIGGYTF. The CDR3 DNA follows: TGCAGTGCGTCCCCGGGACAGGGTATCGGTGGCTACACCTTC.

The chain employs TRBV5-1 and TRBJ2-3, with D maybe TRBD2 (5 bases). From germline, CDR1 is SGHRS and CDR2 YFSETQ. V lost 0 bases, J lost 5 bases, and 16 bases lay in between. CDR3 length: 16 residues. The DNA for the CDR3 is TGCGCCAGCAGCTTGGTGTTCCTAGGACGGGGAGATACGCAGTATTTT. Its translation: CASSLVFLGRGDTQYF.

The V and J genes are TRBV12-3 or TRBV12-4 and TRBJ2-5; D call uncertain. The V end was cut by 2 bases, the J end by 5 bases, with 18 bases between. The CDR3 extends over 16 amino acids. The CDR3 bases are TGTGCCAGCAGTTTACGTCAGGCGGCTATATTGGAGACCCAGTACTTC. Translation gives CASSLRQAAILETQYF.

CDR3 nucleotide sequence: TGTGCCAGCAGCCCATACACAGGGCTGCATTCACCCCTCCACTTT. Translating it yields CASSPYTGLHSPLHF. The chain is built from TRBV9 and TRBJ1-6; a possible D gene is TRBD1 (6 bases). Germline V gene lookup returns CDR1 SGDLS and CDR2 YYNGEE. The CDR3 covers 15 residues. V lost 4 bases to trimming and J lost 8 bases, with 16 bases between them. The whole variable domain, remainder taken from reference TRBV9 and TRBJ1-6, is DSGVTQTPKHLITATGQRVTLRCSPRSGDLSVYWYQQSLDQGLQFLIQYYNGEERAKGNILERFSAQQFPDLHSELNLSSLELGDSALYFCASSPYTGLHSPLHFGNGTRLTVT.

This rearrangement joins TRBV9 to TRBJ2-1; TRBD1 matches at 8 bases. The CDR3 spans 16 residues. From germline, CDR1 is SGDLS and CDR2 YYNGEE. V gave up 0 bases and J gave up 4 bases; unmatched junction bases: 6. The CDR3 nucleotides read TGTGCCAGCAGCGTAGACCCTCGGACAGGGTACAATGAGCAGTTCTTC. Protein product: CASSVDPRTGYNEQFF.

This clonotype appeared once. V usage is TRBV12-3 or TRBV12-4 and J usage is TRBJ2-5, with a tentative D call TRBD2 (6 bases). The CDR3 is made up of 14 amino acids. Trimming cost V 6 bases and J 2 bases, with 13 bases left between them. This chain's CDR3 is CASSPEGRQETQYF. As DNA, the CDR3 is TGTGCCAGCAGCCCGGAGGGCAGACAAGAGACCCAGTACTTC.

The V gene is TRBV30, the J gene TRBJ2-3; D possibly corresponds to TRBD2 (5 bases). The CDR3 is made up of 15 amino acids. The V end was cut by 0 bases, the J end by 1 base, with 11 bases between. CDR1 GTSNPN and CDR2 SVGIG come from the germline V gene (reference sequence). The CDR3 bases are TGTGCCTGGAGTGTAATTATGGGAGGCACAGATACGCAGTATTTT. Amino acid sequence: CAWSVIMGGTDTQYF. Filled out from reference TRBV30 and TRBJ2-3, the complete variable domain reads SQTIHQWPATLVQPVGSPLSLECTVEGTSNPNLYWYRQAAGRGLQLLFYSVGIGQISSEVPQNLSASRPQDRQFILSSKKLLLSDSGFYLCAWSVIMGGTDTQYFGPGTRLTVL.

V gene TRBV4-1 combines with J gene TRBJ2-5; D not certain. Between the trimmed V and J ends, which lost 3 bases and 1 base, there was a span of 3 bases. The germline CDR1 and CDR2 sequences are MGHRA and YSYEKL. The CDR3 is made up of 12 amino acids. The CDR3 is CASSQSQETQYF. CDR3 sequence (DNA): TGCGCCAGCAGCCAGAGCCAAGAGACCCAGTACTTC.

The chain uses TRBV7-3 and TRBJ2-3; D not resolved. Germline assignment: CDR1 SGHTA and CDR2 FQGTGA. The CDR3 contains 13 residues. Trimming removed 3 bases from V and 6 bases from J, with 10 bases in between. The DNA of the CDR3 is TGTGCCAGCAGCTTCATCCATGGGGATACGCAGTATTTT. Translating gives CASSFIHGDTQYF.

This clonotype came up once. This chain links TRBV19 with TRBJ2-7; TRBD1 aligns across 8 bases. J gave up 3 bases and V 5 bases, and 9 bases lay outside the gene matches. The CDR3 covers 15 residues. CDR1 is LNHDA, CDR2 SQIVND, per germline (reference sequence). In DNA form, the CDR3 reads TGTGCCAGTAGTTCCGAGGACAGGGAGGTCTACGAGCAGTACTTC. Translated, it gives CASSSEDREVYEQYF.

The chain joins TRBV7-9 to TRBJ2-5; 8 bases agree with TRBD2. The ends lost 4 bases at V and 2 bases at J; junction bases unmatched: 6. There are 15 residues in the CDR3. CDR1 is SEHNR and CDR2 is FQNEAQ in the germline V gene (reference sequence). CDR3 coding DNA: TGTGCCAGCAGCTCTAGCGGGTTTAAACAAGAGACCCAGTACTTC. Protein sequence: CASSSSGFKQETQYF.

V is TRBV6-5 and J is TRBJ1-2; tentative D call: TRBD1 (6 bases). The CDR3 length is 14 residues. Germline CDR1 reads MNHEY; CDR2 reads SVGAGI. Trimming pared 2 bases from V and 4 bases from J, leaving 11 bases between. CDR3 bases: TGTGCCAGCAGTTACGGCAGGGGCGTCTATGGCTACACCTTC. This sequence encodes CASSYGRGVYGYTF.

The chain uses TRBV7-2 and TRBJ2-3; D not certain. CDR1 SGHTA and CDR2 FQGNSA come from the germline V gene. The CDR3 has 12 residues. Trimming pared 7 bases from V and 6 bases from J, leaving 11 bases between. CDR3 residues: CASNPSWDTQYF. In DNA, the CDR3 is TGTGCCAGCAACCCTTCCTGGGATACGCAGTATTTT.

This clonotype was found once. V is TRBV9 and J is TRBJ2-1, with unresolved D. The CDR3 is 14 amino acids. V was trimmed by 0 bases and J by 7 bases, leaving 11 bases between them. CDR1 SGDLS and CDR2 YYNGEE come from the germline V gene. The CDR3 sequence is CASSVDVFINEQFF. The CDR3 DNA reads TGTGCCAGCAGCGTAGACGTCTTTATTAATGAGCAGTTCTTC.

The genes are TRBV7-8 and TRBJ2-7, with D possibly being TRBD2 (5 bases). Trimming cost V 3 bases and J 0 bases, with 12 bases left between them. The CDR3 is 15 amino acids. CDR1 and CDR2 (germline): SGHVS, FQNEAQ. CDR3 sequence (DNA): TGTGCCAGCAGCTTTGCCAGGAGGAGCTCCTACGAGCAGTACTTC. It yields the protein CASSFARRSSYEQYF.

The chain recombines TRBV20-1 with TRBJ1-2; D gene uncertain. Trimming removed 4 bases from V and 5 bases from J, with 2 bases in between. Germline V gene lookup returns CDR1 DFQATT and CDR2 SNEGSKA (reference sequence). The CDR3 runs to 9 residues. The DNA of the CDR3 is TGCAGTGCTATTTATGGCTACACCTTC. Residues: CSAIYGYTF.

V usage is TRBV4-1 and J usage is TRBJ2-4; 7 bases agree with TRBD2. The junction had 5 bases not matched to a gene; V was cut back by 6 bases and J by 9 bases. Germline-derived CDR1 and CDR2 are MGHRA and YSYEKL. The CDR3 covers 12 residues. The CDR3 nucleotides read TGCGCCAGCAGTCCACAGCGGGGCATTCAGTACTTC. This codes for CASSPQRGIQYF.